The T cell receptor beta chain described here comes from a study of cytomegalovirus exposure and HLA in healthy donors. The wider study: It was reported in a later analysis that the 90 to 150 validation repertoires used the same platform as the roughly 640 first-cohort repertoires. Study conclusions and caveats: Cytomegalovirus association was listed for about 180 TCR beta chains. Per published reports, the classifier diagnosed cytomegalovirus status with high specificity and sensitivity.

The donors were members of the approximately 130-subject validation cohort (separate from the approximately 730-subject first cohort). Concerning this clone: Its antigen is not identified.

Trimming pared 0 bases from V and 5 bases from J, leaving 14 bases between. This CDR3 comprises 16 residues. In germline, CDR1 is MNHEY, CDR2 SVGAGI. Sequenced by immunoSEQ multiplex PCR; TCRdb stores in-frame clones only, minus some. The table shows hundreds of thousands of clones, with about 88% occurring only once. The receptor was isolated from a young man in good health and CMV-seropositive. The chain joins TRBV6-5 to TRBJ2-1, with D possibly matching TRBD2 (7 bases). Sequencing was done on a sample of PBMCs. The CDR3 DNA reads TGTGCCAGCAGTTACTCGGGGGGGCGCTTAGACAATGAGCAGTTCTTC. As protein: CASSYSGGRLDNEQFF.